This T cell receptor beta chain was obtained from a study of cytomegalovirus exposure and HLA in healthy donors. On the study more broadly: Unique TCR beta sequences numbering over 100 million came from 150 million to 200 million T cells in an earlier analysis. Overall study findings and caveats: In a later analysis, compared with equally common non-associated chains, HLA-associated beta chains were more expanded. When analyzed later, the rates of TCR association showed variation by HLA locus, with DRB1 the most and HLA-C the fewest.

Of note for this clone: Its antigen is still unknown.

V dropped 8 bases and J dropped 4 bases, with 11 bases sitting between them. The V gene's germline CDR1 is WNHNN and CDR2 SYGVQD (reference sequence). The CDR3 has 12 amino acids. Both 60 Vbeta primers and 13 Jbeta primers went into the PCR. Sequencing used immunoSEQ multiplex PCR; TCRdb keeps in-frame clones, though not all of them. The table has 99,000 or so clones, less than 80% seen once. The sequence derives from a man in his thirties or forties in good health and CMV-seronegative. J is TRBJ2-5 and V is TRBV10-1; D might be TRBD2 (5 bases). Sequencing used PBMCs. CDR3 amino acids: CASGSPGETQYF. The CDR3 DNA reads TGCGCCAGCGGGAGCCCTGGAGAGACCCAGTACTTC.